This entry concerns a single TCR beta chain. Antigen: not known. This sample was taken from a study of shared clonotypes between healthy human individuals. Data came from immunoSEQ multiplex PCR; TCRdb stores just in-frame clones and leaves some out. This sample carries some 2 million clones, roughly 96% of them seen once, and the ten largest clones take roughly 0.13%. The CDR3 runs 15 residues. CDR1 MNHEY and CDR2 SVGAGI come from the germline V gene. The J segment lost 3 bases and the V segment lost 6 bases, leaving 6 bases of the junction unmatched. Findings and limits, study-wide: Although depth was large, rarefaction showed that sequencing of the sorted subsets was incomplete.

The receptor comes from a man aged 18 to 29 in good health. V and J are TRBV6-5 and TRBJ2-1; 9 nucleotides match TRBD2. The source material was naive CD4+ T cells sorted from blood. Described subset: CD45RA+ positively selected. CDR3 nucleotides: TGTGCCAGCAGGACGGCTAGCGGGGACTACAATGAGCAGTTCTTC. It encodes CASRTASGDYNEQFF.